This TCR beta chain is drawn from a study of T cells in Graves' hyperthyroidism and ophthalmopathy (dated by TCRdb to between 2018 and 2021). Looking at the study overall: Peripheral blood was sampled at the time of initial diagnosis, prior to any treatment. Following sampling, methimazole starting at 30 mg daily was given to hyperthyroidism patients, and high-dose intravenous methylprednisolone was given to ophthalmopathy patients. The study also compared thyroid tissue and blood T-cell repertoires from a handful of Graves' hyperthyroidism patients. Prospective prediction of ophthalmopathy was tested in an independent validation cohort consisting of about 20 hyperthyroidism patients and around 16 patients who later progressed to ophthalmopathy. To identify TCR V-J signatures that set the groups apart, the researchers used a discovery cohort of about a hundred patients, made up of 40 to 45 with Graves' ophthalmopathy and around 58 with stable Graves' hyperthyroidism. The roughly 90 discovery patients were divided at random into training and test sets in a 7:3 ratio. According to the paper, TCR Vbeta CDR3 sequencing was carried out on over 130 peripheral blood samples, which came from approximately 43 ophthalmopathy, 75 to 80 hyperthyroidism and roughly 17 progressor patients. Summary of the overall study and its limitations: Sample size was not statistically predetermined, and blinding of investigators to group allocation was not performed. Most expanded thyroid clonotypes (frequency above 0.001) were also detected in blood, suggesting blood repertoires may reflect thyroid immune responses. In cross-validation, a model built on a 13 V-J signature told ophthalmopathy apart from stable hyperthyroidism with 87.88% sensitivity and 81% to 82% specificity, and in testing the same model reached 80%/75%. In validation, the model predicted progression to ophthalmopathy a median of 6.5 months before onset, with about 71% sensitivity and 72.22% specificity.

Amplification of TCR beta CDR3 regions was carried out from RNA transcripts. The first round of RT-PCR for the TCR CDR3 was performed with the HTBI primer set and the Qiagen OneStep RT-PCR kit. Libraries were constructed in a second round of multiplex PCR, after which size selection and purification were carried out. Sequencing of the libraries was done on an Illumina HiSeq2000 using paired-end 100 bp reads. In the paper's pipeline: SOAPnuke was used to process the raw data, with reads discarded if the reads contained adapters or uncalled bases, had a mean Phred below 15, or lacked an exact constant-primer or identifier match. COPE v1.2.5 was used to merge high-quality paired reads, and clonotypes were defined as unique nucleotide sequences. Clonotypes were aligned to IMGT TRBV, TRBD and TRBJ reference segments using MiTCR v1.1. Only V-J combinations with frequency above 0.0001, covering about 99% of repertoires, were analysed. A TCS score was defined as the ratio of F50 (clonal expansion) to E x V (chaos), with BLOSUM62-based TCRdist applied between CDR3 peptides within each V-J. Welch's t-statistics and random forest reduced approximately 520 V-J features to about 13, which were used in a naive Bayes classifier (R e1071). TCRdb cleaned the public reads at Q25 with fastp, built clones with MiXCR and kept in-frame beta chains. Rows with one shared CDR3 protein collapse into an entry with the most common genes and DNA. TCRdb, not the authors, supplied the V and J calls. Here the sample has around 280,000 distinct CDR3 sequences; approximately 15% occur a single time. The top ten constitute approximately 7.9% of the sample.

V loses 0 bases of germline sequence and J loses 0 bases, and the interval between the two ends is 18 bases. The germline V gene (reference sequence) supplies CDR1 DFQATT and CDR2 SNEGSKA. Taken from cysteine to phenylalanine, the CDR3 has 18 residues. The retained sequence is limited to the CDR3, 54 bases, with the frame set at the first base. Graves' hyperthyroidism was defined as stable when no progression to ophthalmopathy occurred over 18 months of follow-up. Hyperthyroidism patients were aged 18 to 65 years and newly diagnosed, with disease duration of less than 2 months. Exclusion was applied to patients with uncontrolled infections, other autoimmune diseases, pregnancy or lactation. Clinical symptoms, serum thyroxine and TRAb, thyroid ultrasound, and orbital computed tomography formed the basis for the diagnoses. PBMCs were isolated from about 9.1 ml of fresh peripheral blood by Ficoll-Paque density gradient centrifugation. Total RNA was extracted using Trizol reagent, and RNA quality was assessed on an Agilent 2100 Bioanalyzer.

This clonotype was recorded only once. This clone's antigen is unknown. No qualities accompany the bases; no much larger clone lies one base away. One read offers little support. The V and J segments used are TRBV20-1 and TRBJ1-5, with the D gene not clear enough to name. This clonotype was sampled from a woman in her forties with Graves' hyperthyroidism. Specimen: blood. In nucleotide form, the sequence is TGCAGTGCTAGAGACGGAGGGCAGCAGAGATATAGCAATCAGCCCCAGCATTTT. It specifies CSARDGGQQRYSNQPQHF.